This T cell receptor beta chain was sequenced during a study of blood T cell repertoires in COVID-19. Between the trimmed V and J ends, which lost 0 bases and 1 base, there was a span of 11 bases. There are 16 residues in the CDR3. The germline gives CDR1 MNHNY, CDR2 SVGAGI (reference sequence). Profiling relied on immunoSEQ multiplex PCR, and the TCRdb table lists in-frame clones only, not all of them. The sample has approximately 70,000 clones, around 80% seen once. The rearrangement uses TRBV6-6 and TRBJ2-3, with a weak D call TRBD2 (7 bases). This clonotype was obtained from a man between 60 and 75 years old with active or convalescent COVID-19. Sequencing was carried out using peripheral blood. CDR3 coding DNA: TGTGCCAGCAGTTACTCGCCCGGGGGGCGCACAGATACGCAGTATTTT. Translated: CASSYSPGGRTDTQYF.